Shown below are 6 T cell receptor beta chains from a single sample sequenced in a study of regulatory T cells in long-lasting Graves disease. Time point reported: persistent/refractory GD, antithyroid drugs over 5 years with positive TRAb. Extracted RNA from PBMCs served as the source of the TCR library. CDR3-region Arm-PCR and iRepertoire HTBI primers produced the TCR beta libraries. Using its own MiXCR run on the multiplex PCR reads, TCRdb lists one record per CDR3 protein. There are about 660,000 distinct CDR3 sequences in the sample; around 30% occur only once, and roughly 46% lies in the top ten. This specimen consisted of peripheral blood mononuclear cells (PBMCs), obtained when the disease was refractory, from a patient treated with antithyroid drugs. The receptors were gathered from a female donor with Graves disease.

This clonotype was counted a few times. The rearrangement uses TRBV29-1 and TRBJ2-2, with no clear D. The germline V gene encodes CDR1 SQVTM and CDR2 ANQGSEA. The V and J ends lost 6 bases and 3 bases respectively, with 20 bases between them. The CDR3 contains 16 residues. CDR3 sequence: CSVRSPGSRDTGELFF. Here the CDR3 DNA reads TGCAGCGTCCGCAGTCCGGGCTCTAGGGACACCGGGGAGCTGTTTTTT.

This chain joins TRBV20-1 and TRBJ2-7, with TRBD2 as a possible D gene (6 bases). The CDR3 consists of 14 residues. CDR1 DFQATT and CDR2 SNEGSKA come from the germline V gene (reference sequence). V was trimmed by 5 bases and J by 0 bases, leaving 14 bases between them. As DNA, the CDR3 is TGCAGTGCTTATGGGGGACTCCGCTCCTACGAGCAGTACTTC. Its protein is CSAYGGLRSYEQYF.

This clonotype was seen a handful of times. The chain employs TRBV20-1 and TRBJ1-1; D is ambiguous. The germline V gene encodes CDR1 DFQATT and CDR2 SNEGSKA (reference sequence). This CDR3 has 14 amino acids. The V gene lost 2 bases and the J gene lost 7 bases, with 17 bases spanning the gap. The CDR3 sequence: CSARFIGRRLEAFF. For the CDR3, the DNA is TGCAGTGCTAGATTTATAGGACGTCGTCTTGAAGCTTTCTTT.

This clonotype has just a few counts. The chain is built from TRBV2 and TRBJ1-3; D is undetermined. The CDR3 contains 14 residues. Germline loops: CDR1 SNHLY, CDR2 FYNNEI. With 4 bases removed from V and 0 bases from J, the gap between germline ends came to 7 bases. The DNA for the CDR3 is TGTGCCAGCAGTGCCCGAAGCTCTGGAAACACCATATATTTT. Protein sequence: CASSARSSGNTIYF.

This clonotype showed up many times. As DNA, the CDR3 is TGTGCCAACGGTGGACAGGGGACAGGAGAGACCCAGTACTTC. It is translated as CANGGQGTGETQYF. The J gene is TRBJ2-5, the V gene TRBV2, with 9 bases aligning to TRBD1. The ends lost 10 bases at V and 4 bases at J; junction bases unmatched: 10. The CDR3 spans 14 residues. From germline, CDR1 is SNHLY and CDR2 FYNNEI.

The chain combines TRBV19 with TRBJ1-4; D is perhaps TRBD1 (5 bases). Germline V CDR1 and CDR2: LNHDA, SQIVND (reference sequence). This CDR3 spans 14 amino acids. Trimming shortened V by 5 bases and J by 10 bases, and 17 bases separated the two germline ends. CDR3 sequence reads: CASSAPDRGGKLFF. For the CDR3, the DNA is TGTGCCAGTAGTGCACCGGACCGCGGGGGAAAACTGTTTTTT.